This paragraph reports one T cell receptor beta chain. Clones were sequenced by immunoSEQ multiplex PCR, and TCRdb holds only the in-frame ones, with some missing. The sample carries about 36,000 clones, roughly 89% recorded once. The data stem from a study of T cell changes during pregnancy in multiple sclerosis. Trimming cost V 7 bases and J 3 bases; bases outside gene matches: 3. Germline-derived CDR1 and CDR2 are MDHEN and SYDVKM. The CDR3 extends over 12 amino acids. This sequence was found in a female donor in good health, enrolled as a control in a pregnancy study. The chain is built from TRBV28 and TRBJ2-7; TRBD2 agrees at 7 bases. The sample in question was CD4+ T cells from peripheral blood mononuclear cells, obtained in the second trimester of pregnancy. In DNA form, the CDR3 reads TGTGCCAGCAAGACTAGCTACTACGAGCAGTACTTC. Amino acids: CASKTSYYEQYF.